A single sample gave rise to the 20 T cell receptor beta chains below, sequenced in a study of blood T cell repertoires in COVID-19. Clones were sequenced by immunoSEQ multiplex PCR, and TCRdb holds only the in-frame ones, with some missing. The sample lists 200,000 to 300,000 clones, more than 85% occurring once. Sequencing was done on a sample of peripheral blood. These receptors originate from a young adult with COVID-19, enrolled during active disease.

This clone has only one observation. V gene TRBV19 combines with J gene TRBJ2-7; possible D gene TRBD1, 5 bases. The germline V gene encodes CDR1 LNHDA and CDR2 SQIVND (reference sequence). V lost 3 bases and J lost 2, with 23 bases in between. The CDR3 loop spans 18 amino acids. CDR3 sequence: CASSMSADYRWFTYEQYF. The CDR3 nucleotides read TGTGCCAGTAGTATGTCCGCGGATTACAGGTGGTTCACCTACGAGCAGTACTTC.

The chain has TRBV9 and TRBJ2-2; 9 bases are shared with TRBD2. This CDR3 spans 21 amino acids. V shed 6 bases and J 4 bases; nucleotides not matched to a gene: 25. Germline assignment: CDR1 SGDLS and CDR2 YYNGEE. CDR3 sequence reads: CASILQDEGLAWRVGTGELFF. The CDR3 nucleotides are TGTGCCAGCATCCTACAGGATGAAGGACTAGCGTGGCGAGTGGGCACCGGGGAGCTGTTTTTT. Drawing the rest from reference TRBV9 and TRBJ2-2, the complete variable domain is DSGVTQTPKHLITATGQRVTLRCSPRSGDLSVYWYQQSLDQGLQFLIQYYNGEERAKGNILERFSAQQFPDLHSELNLSSLELGDSALYFCASILQDEGLAWRVGTGELFFGEGSRLTVL.

The V call is TRBV27, the J call TRBJ2-1, with a tentative D call TRBD1 (6 bases). Looked up from germline, CDR1 is MNHEY and CDR2 is SMNVEV (reference sequence). Trimming pared 5 bases from V and 9 bases from J, leaving 14 bases between. The CDR3 is 13 amino acids. In nucleotides, the CDR3 is TGTGCCAGCAGTCTAAGGGGGAGTGGTGAGCAGTTCTTC. Encoded protein: CASSLRGSGEQFF.

The chain combines TRBV24-1 with TRBJ1-1; weak D call: TRBD1 (6 bases). The CDR3 is 15 residues long. V lost 5 bases and J lost 4, with 16 bases in between. From germline, CDR1 is KGHDR and CDR2 SFDVKD. The CDR3 sequence is CATSARTEVCTEAFF. CDR3 nucleotides: TGTGCCACCAGTGCAAGGACAGAGGTGTGCACTGAAGCTTTCTTT.

This clone was seen only once. This rearrangement joins TRBV10-3 to TRBJ2-7; no clear D gene. V was cut by 4 bases and J by 0 bases, with 7 bases left in between. This CDR3 has 13 residues. CDR1 is ENHRY, CDR2 SYGVKD, per germline. CDR3 DNA sequence: TGTGCCATCAGTGTAGGAGACTCCTACGAGCAGTACTTC. Protein: CAISVGDSYEQYF.

The gene calls are TRBV19 and TRBJ2-1, with TRBD2 matching 7 bases. V gave up 3 bases and J gave up 8 bases; unmatched junction bases: 7. The CDR3 is made up of 14 amino acids. CDR1 LNHDA and CDR2 SQIVND come from the germline V gene (reference sequence). CDR3 in amino acids: CASSIGRERDEQFF. In DNA, the CDR3 is TGTGCCAGTAGTATTGGGAGGGAGCGAGATGAGCAGTTCTTC.

V and J are TRBV6-5 and TRBJ1-4; perhaps TRBD1 as D (6 bases). CDR3 length equals 13 residues. Trimming removed 6 bases from V and 4 bases from J, with 9 bases in between. Germline assignment: CDR1 MNHEY and CDR2 SVGAGI. The CDR3: CASSGQFNEKLFF. The CDR3 DNA reads TGTGCCAGCAGCGGACAGTTTAATGAAAAACTGTTTTTT.

The rearrangement joins TRBV25-1 to TRBJ1-2; 12 bases align to TRBD1. There are 18 residues in the CDR3. Germline-derived CDR1 and CDR2 are MGHDK and SYGVNS. V was clipped by 2 bases and J by 6 bases; unmatched bases: 13. In DNA, the CDR3 is TGTGCCAGCAGTGAACGCCCTAACGGGACAGGGGGCGTGGATGGCTACACCTTC. This codes for CASSERPNGTGGVDGYTF.

The rearrangement uses TRBV4-3 and TRBJ2-2; D perhaps matches TRBD2 (5 bases). CDR1 LGHNA and CDR2 YSLEER come from the germline V gene. The CDR3 runs to 16 residues. Trimming shortened V by 2 bases and J by 5 bases, and 15 bases separated the two germline ends. In nucleotides, the CDR3 is TGCGCCAGCAGCCAAAAGGTTGTCGGGGAGACCGGGGAGCTGTTTTTT. Translating gives CASSQKVVGETGELFF.

The V gene is TRBV18, the J gene TRBJ1-2, with 7 bases lining up with TRBD1. Germline values: CDR1 KGHSH, CDR2 LQKENI. J was trimmed by 4 bases and V by 3 bases; bases with no gene match: 8. This CDR3 has 15 amino acids. CDR3 amino acids: CASSPLRDSPYGYTF. The CDR3 bases are TGTGCCAGCTCACCGCTCCGGGACAGTCCCTATGGCTACACCTTC.

The J gene is TRBJ1-1, the V gene TRBV6-2 or TRBV6-3; no reliable D call. V shed 6 bases and J shed 0 bases, with 14 bases lying between them. The CDR3 covers 15 residues. In germline, CDR1 is MNHEY, CDR2 SVGEGT. The CDR3 here is CASSRRSSMNTEAFF. CDR3 coding DNA: TGTGCCAGCAGCCGAAGGAGTTCCATGAACACTGAAGCTTTCTTT.

The CDR3 loop reads CASSPDIASEAFF. The CDR3 coding sequence is TGTGCCAGCAGTCCCGACATTGCGAGTGAAGCTTTCTTT. The rearrangement uses TRBV12-3 or TRBV12-4 and TRBJ1-1; D not certain. V was pared by 5 bases and J by 7 bases, with 14 bases between. The CDR3 sequence is 13 residues long.

The CDR3 here is CASSQRTSRYEQYF. Written as DNA, the CDR3 is TGCGCCAGCAGCCAGAGGACTAGCCGGTACGAGCAGTACTTC. The V call is TRBV4-1, the J call TRBJ2-7; 8 bases map to TRBD2. With V trimmed by 3 bases and J by 4 bases, 5 bases remained unmatched. This CDR3 comprises 14 residues. Germline V gene sequence: CDR1 MGHRA, CDR2 YSYEKL.

This rearrangement joins TRBV28 to TRBJ1-2; D is undetermined. There are 14 residues in the CDR3. V lost 4 bases, J lost 2 bases, and 11 bases lay in between. In germline, CDR1 is MDHEN, CDR2 SYDVKM. The CDR3 nucleotides are TGTGCCAGCAGTTCCCACACGGGAAACTATGGCTACACCTTC. Its protein is CASSSHTGNYGYTF.

This rearrangement joins TRBV5-1 to TRBJ2-2; 10 nucleotides align to TRBD2. The CDR3 runs 18 residues. Germline trimming cut 1 base from V and 7 bases from J; bases unmatched to any gene: 13. Looked up from germline, CDR1 is SGHRS and CDR2 is YFSETQ. The CDR3 DNA reads as TGCGCCAGCAGCTTGTCGGCCCTAGCGGGAGTTATGATCGGGGAGCTGTTTTTT. It yields the protein CASSLSALAGVMIGELFF.

The rearrangement links TRBV28 to TRBJ1-4; TRBD1 might be the D (5 bases). Looked up from germline, CDR1 is MDHEN and CDR2 is SYDVKM. The CDR3 totals 14 residues. With 6 bases removed from V and 8 bases from J, the gap between germline ends came to 16 bases. The CDR3 region has the DNA TGTGCCAGCAGCCTACAGGAACAGAGGGAAAAACTGTTTTTT. Translating gives CASSLQEQREKLFF.

The chain uses TRBV24-1 and TRBJ2-2, with 8 bases that match TRBD2. This CDR3 has 16 residues. V trimming: 5 bases; J trimming: 1 base; junction bases outside the gene matches: 5. Per the germline V gene, CDR1 is KGHDR and CDR2 is SFDVKD. The CDR3 loop reads CATSGREGRNTGELFF. In DNA form, the CDR3 reads TGTGCCACCAGTGGCCGGGAGGGCCGGAACACCGGGGAGCTGTTTTTT.

The chain combines TRBV2 with TRBJ2-2, with D possibly TRBD1 on 6 matching bases. Trimming cost V 8 bases and J 3 bases, with 13 bases left between them. This CDR3 contains 14 residues. Germline assignment: CDR1 SNHLY and CDR2 FYNNEI. The chain's CDR3 is CASLRTEDTGELFF. CDR3 bases: TGTGCCAGCCTAAGGACAGAAGACACCGGGGAGCTGTTTTTT.

The chain employs TRBV28 and TRBJ1-5; no definite D call. V was trimmed by 5 bases and J by 0 bases, leaving 8 bases between them. The CDR3 consists of 14 residues. Germline V gene sequence: CDR1 MDHEN, CDR2 SYDVKM. The CDR3 protein is CASSPRVSNQPQHF. DNA of the CDR3: TGTGCCAGCAGTCCGCGGGTTAGCAATCAGCCCCAGCATTTT.

The chain employs TRBV3-1 (or the pseudogene TRBV3-2) and TRBJ2-3, with 7 positions matching TRBD1. The CDR3 covers 14 residues. Looked up from germline, CDR1 is LGHDT and CDR2 is YNNKEL (reference sequence). V gave up 4 bases and J gave up 5 bases; unmatched junction bases: 6. CDR3 protein: CASSLDRVGDTQYF. The CDR3 nucleotides are TGTGCCAGCAGCCTAGACAGGGTGGGAGATACGCAGTATTTT.